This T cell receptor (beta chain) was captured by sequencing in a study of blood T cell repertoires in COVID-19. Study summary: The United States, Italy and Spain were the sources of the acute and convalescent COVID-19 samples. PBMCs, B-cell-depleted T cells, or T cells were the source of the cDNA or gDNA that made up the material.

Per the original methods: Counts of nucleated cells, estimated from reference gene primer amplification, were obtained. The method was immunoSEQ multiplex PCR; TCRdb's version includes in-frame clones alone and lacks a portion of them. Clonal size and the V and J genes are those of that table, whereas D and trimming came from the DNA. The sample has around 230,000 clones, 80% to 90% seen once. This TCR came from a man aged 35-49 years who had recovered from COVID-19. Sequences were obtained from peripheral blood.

The DNA for the CDR3 is TGTGCCAGCAGCCAAGGGGCAAGGCAGTTCTTC. Translating gives CASSQGARQFF. The rearrangement joins TRBV3-1 (or the pseudogene TRBV3-2) to TRBJ2-1, with D uncertain. The V and J ends lost 1 base and 12 bases respectively, with 7 bases between them. The CDR3 is 11 amino acids. Germline V gene sequence: CDR1 LGHDT, CDR2 YNNKEL (reference sequence).